Following are 2 T cell receptor beta chains from one sample sequenced in a study of blood T cell repertoires in COVID-19. The assay was immunoSEQ multiplex PCR, and TCRdb's table has in-frame clones only and misses some. This sample has about 380,000 clones, with around 85% found just once. The sample comprised peripheral blood. The origin of the receptors is a woman younger than 35 with acute or convalescent COVID-19.

The rearrangement uses TRBV10-3 and TRBJ2-3, with 9 bases matching TRBD1. V was pared by 2 bases and J by 5 bases, with 5 bases of the junction left unmatched. The CDR3 covers 15 residues. The germline gives CDR1 ENHRY, CDR2 SYGVKD. CDR3 residues: CAISEPDRGGDTQYF. The CDR3 DNA reads as TGTGCCATCAGTGAGCCGGACAGGGGAGGAGATACGCAGTATTTT.

V is TRBV6-5 and J is TRBJ1-6, with 7 bases aligning to TRBD1. After removal of 5 bases from V and 4 bases from J, the junction contained 5 bases not matched to a gene. The V gene's germline CDR1 is MNHEY and CDR2 SVGAGI. The CDR3 is 15 amino acids. In DNA form, the CDR3 reads TGTGCCAGCAGTCCGGACAGGTTTTATAATTCACCCCTCCACTTT. Amino acids: CASSPDRFYNSPLHF.